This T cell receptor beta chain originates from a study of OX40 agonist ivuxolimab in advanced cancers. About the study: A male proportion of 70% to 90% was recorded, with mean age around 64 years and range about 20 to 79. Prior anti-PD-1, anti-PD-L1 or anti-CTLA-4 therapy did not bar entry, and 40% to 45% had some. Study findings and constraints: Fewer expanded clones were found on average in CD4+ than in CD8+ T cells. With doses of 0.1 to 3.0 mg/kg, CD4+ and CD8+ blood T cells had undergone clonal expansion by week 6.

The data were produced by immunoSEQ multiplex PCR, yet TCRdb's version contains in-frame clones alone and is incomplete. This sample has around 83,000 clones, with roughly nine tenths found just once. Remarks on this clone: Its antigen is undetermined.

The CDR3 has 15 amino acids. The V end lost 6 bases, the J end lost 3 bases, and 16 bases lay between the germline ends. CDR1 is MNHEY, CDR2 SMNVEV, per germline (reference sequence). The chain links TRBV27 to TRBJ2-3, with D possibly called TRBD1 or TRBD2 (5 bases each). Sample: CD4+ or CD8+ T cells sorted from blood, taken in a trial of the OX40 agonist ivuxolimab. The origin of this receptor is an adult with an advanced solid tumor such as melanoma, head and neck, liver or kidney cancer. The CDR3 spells CASRPGDQRTDTQYF. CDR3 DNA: TGTGCCAGCAGGCCCGGGGACCAACGAACAGATACGCAGTATTTT.